This T cell receptor beta chain is from a study of OX40 agonist ivuxolimab in advanced cancers. Assay used: immunoSEQ multiplex PCR; TCRdb lists only in-frame clones, some missing. The sample has more than 50,000 clones; around 81% are singletons. The germline V gene has CDR1 MNHNS and CDR2 SASEGT. Between the trimmed V and J ends, which lost 4 bases and 2 bases, there was a span of 15 bases. The CDR3 spans 15 residues. This chain joins TRBV6-1 and TRBJ2-7; D is undetermined. The clonotype was recovered from an adult with an advanced solid tumor such as melanoma, head and neck, liver or kidney cancer. Sequences were derived from CD4+ or CD8+ T cells sorted from blood, sampled in a trial of the OX40 agonist ivuxolimab. CDR3: CASSGARTVAYEQYF. DNA of the CDR3: TGTGCCAGCAGTGGGGCCCGGACGGTTGCCTACGAGCAGTACTTC.